This entry concerns a single TCR beta chain. The antigen is unknown. One end of the junction varies from germline; a read error may be responsible. Next came a second PCR, run for about 6 to 12 cycles, which used a sample-barcoded 5' primer along with a J-beta primer mix. MiXCR, applied by TCRdb to the 5' RACE reads, yields one record per CDR3 protein. The data show more than 700,000 distinct CDR3 sequences, about 46% seen once. Total RNA, at least 6 micrograms per sample, was extracted from PBMCs. This sample is part of a study of blood T cells in healthy people across ages. General study results and limits: TCR beta diversity per million T cells fell roughly linearly with age. Donor CMV infection status was unknown, possibly confounding age-related changes in expanded clonotypes.

This CDR3 contains 14 residues. Germline CDR1 is LGHDT and CDR2 is YNNKEL (reference sequence). The chain joins TRBV3-1 to TRBJ1-6; D gene unclear. The TCR comes from an older man in good health. Sequenced material: blood. For the CDR3, the DNA is TGTGTCAGCAGCCATCGGGGAGAGAATTCACCCCTCCACTTT. It translates to CVSSHRGENSPLHF.